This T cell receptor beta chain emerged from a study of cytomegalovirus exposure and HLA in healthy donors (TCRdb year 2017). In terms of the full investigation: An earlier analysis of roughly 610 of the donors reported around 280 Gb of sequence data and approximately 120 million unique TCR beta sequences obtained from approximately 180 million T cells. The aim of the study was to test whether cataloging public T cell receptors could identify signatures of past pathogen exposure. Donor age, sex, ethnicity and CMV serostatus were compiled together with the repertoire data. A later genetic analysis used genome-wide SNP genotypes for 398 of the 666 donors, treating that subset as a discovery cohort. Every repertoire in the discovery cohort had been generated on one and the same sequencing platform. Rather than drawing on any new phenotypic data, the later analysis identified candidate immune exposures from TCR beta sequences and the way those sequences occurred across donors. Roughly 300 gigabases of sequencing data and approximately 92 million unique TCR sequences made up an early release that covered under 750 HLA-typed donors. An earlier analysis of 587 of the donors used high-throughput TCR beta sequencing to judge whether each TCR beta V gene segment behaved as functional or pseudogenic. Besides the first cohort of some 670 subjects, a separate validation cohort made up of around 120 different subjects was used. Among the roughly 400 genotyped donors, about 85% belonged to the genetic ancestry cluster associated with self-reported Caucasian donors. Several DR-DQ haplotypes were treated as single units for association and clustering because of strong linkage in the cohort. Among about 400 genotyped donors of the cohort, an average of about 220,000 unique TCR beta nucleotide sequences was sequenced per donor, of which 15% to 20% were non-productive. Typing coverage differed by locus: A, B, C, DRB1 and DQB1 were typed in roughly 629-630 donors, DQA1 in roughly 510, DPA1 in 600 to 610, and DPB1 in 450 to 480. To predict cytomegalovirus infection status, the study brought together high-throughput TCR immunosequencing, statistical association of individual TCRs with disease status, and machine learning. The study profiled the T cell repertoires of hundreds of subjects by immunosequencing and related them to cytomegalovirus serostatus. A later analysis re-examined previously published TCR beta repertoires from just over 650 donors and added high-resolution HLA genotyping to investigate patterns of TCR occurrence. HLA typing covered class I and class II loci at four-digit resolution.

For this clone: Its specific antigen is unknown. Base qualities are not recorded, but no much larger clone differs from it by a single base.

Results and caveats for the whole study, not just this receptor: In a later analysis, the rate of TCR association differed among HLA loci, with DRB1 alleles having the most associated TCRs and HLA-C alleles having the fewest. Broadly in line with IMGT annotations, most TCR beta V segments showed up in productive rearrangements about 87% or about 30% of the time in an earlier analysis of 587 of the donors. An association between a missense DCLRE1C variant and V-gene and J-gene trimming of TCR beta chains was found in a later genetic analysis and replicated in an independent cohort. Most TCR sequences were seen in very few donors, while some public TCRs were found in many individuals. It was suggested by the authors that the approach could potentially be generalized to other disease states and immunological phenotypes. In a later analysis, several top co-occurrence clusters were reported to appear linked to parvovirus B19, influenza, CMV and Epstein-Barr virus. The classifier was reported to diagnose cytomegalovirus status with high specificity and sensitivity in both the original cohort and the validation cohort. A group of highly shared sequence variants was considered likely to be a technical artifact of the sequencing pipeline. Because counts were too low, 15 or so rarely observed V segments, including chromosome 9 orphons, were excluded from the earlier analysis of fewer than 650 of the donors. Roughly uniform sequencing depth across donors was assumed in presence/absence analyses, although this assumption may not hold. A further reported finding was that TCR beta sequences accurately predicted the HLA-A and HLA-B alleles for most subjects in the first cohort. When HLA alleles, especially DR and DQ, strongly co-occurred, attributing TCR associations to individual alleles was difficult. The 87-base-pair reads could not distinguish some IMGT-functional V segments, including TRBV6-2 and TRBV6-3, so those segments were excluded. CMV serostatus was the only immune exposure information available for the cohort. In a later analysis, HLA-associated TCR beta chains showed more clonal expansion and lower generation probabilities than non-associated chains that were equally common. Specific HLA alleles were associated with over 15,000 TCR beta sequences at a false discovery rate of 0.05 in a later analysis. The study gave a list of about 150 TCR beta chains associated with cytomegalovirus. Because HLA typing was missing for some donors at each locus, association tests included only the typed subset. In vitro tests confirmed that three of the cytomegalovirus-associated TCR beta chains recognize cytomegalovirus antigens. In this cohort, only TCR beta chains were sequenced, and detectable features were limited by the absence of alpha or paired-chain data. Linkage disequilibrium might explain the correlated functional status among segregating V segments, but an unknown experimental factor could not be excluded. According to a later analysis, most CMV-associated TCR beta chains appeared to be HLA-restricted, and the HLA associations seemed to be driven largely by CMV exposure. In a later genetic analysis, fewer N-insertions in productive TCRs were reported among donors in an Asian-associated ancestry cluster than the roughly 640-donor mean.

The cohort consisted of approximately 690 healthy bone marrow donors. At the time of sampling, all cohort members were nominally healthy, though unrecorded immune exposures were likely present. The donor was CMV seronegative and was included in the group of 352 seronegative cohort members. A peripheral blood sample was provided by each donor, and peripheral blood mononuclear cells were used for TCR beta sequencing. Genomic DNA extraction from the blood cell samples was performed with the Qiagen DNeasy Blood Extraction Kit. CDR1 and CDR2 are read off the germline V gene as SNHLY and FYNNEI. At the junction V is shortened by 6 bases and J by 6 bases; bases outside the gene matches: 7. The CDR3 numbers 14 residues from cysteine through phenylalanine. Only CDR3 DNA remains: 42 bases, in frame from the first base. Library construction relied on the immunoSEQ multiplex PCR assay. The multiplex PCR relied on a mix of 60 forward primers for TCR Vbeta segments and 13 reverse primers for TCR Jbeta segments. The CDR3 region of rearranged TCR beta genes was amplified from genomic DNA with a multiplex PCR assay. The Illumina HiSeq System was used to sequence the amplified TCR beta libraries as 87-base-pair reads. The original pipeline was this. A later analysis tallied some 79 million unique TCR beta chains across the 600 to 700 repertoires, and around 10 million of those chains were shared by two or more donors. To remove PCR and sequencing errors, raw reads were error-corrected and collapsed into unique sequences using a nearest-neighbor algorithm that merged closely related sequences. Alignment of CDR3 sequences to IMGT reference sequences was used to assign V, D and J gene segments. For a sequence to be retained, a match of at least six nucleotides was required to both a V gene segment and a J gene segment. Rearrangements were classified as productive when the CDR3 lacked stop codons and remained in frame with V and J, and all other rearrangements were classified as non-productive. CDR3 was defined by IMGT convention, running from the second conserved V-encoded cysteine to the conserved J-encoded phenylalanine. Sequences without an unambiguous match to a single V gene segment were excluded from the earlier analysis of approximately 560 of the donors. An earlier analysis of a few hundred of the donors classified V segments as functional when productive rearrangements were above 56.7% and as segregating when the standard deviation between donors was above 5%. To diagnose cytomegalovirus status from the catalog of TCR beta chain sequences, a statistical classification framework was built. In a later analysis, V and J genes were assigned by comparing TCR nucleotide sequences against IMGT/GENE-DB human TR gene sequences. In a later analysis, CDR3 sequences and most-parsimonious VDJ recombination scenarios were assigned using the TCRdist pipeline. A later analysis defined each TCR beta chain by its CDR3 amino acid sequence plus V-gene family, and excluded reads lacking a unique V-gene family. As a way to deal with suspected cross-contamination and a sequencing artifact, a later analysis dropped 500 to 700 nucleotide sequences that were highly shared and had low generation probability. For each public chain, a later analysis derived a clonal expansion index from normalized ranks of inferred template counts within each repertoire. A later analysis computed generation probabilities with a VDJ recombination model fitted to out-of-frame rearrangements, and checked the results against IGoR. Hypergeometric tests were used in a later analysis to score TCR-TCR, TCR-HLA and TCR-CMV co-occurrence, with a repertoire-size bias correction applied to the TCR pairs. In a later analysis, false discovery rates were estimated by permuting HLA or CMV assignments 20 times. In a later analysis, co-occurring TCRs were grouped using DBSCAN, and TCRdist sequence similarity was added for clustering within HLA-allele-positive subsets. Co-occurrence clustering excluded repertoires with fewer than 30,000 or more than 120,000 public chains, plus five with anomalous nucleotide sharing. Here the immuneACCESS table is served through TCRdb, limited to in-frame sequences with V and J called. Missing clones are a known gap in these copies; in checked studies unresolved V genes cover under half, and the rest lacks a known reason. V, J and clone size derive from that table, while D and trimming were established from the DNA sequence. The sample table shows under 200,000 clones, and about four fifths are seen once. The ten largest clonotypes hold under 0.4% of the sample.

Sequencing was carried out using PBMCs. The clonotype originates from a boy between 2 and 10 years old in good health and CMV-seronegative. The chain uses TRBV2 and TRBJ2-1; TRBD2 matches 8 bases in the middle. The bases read TGTGCCAGCAGGCAAGCGGGAGCGGGCAATGAGCAGTTCTTC. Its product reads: CASRQAGAGNEQFF.